This TCR beta chain appears in the sequencing data of a study of blood T cell repertoires in COVID-19. CDR3 length: 15 residues. CDR1 and CDR2 (germline): LNHNV, YYDKDF (reference sequence). Trimming pared 3 bases from V and 0 bases from J, leaving 9 bases between. The assay was immunoSEQ multiplex PCR, and TCRdb's table has in-frame clones only and misses some. In the table there are roughly 270,000 clones, approximately 85% of which are singletons. Material: peripheral blood. The V gene is TRBV15, the J gene TRBJ1-3; the D is unclear. This clonotype was obtained from a man aged 50 to 60 with active or convalescent COVID-19. In DNA form, the CDR3 reads TGTGCCACCAGCAGTTCGGTTAACTCTGGAAACACCATATATTTT. Amino acid sequence: CATSSSVNSGNTIYF.